In its sample, the clone carrying this TCR beta chain was seen a few times. Antigen: not known. This record belongs to a study of blood T cells in healthy people across ages. The wider study: About one barcoded beta molecule per two T cells was the capture yield of template switching. Study-level results: Both naive CD4+ cell counts and diversity were greater in long-lived donors than in aged donors.

A second PCR, run for roughly 7 to 12 cycles, used a sample-barcoded 5' primer plus a J-beta primer mix. Using its own MiXCR run on the 5' RACE reads, TCRdb lists one record per CDR3 protein. The sample has approximately 600,000 distinct CDR3 sequences; 58% are singletons. The germline V gene has CDR1 SGHTA and CDR2 FQGNSA. The CDR3 consists of 14 residues. V shed 2 bases and J shed 8 bases, with 13 bases lying between them. This rearrangement joins TRBV7-2 to TRBJ2-1; D is possibly TRBD1 or TRBD2 (5 bases each). The clonotype originates from a man aged 60 to 75 in good health. What was sequenced was blood. DNA of the CDR3: TGTGCCAGCAGCTTACCGGTGGGACGGGATGAGCAGTTCTTC. The encoded protein is CASSLPVGRDEQFF.